This T cell receptor (beta chain) was retrieved from a study of identical twins. A template switching step contributed a universal primer site, while unique molecular identifiers were present in the cDNA. From the 5' RACE reads, TCRdb called clonotypes with MiXCR, one entry per CDR3 protein. The data show some 250,000 distinct CDR3 sequences, approximately 11% seen once. No donor was unhealthy or non-Caucasian. These sequences were also reported in another study, on yellow fever vaccine responses in identical twins.

This clonotype was sampled from a woman between 18 and 29 years old in good health. The material sequenced was memory (CD45RO+) T cells sorted from blood.

CDR3 DNA: TGTGCCAGCAGCACTTTGACCCCGGGGACGGGCACAGATACGCAGTATTTT. This codes for CASSTLTPGTGTDTQYF. The chain links TRBV11-2 to TRBJ2-3; D is possibly TRBD1 or TRBD2 (5 bases each). The CDR3 sequence is 17 residues long. The germline V gene has CDR1 SGHAT and CDR2 FQNNGV. Trimming took 5 bases from V and 1 from J, leaving 19 bases between them.